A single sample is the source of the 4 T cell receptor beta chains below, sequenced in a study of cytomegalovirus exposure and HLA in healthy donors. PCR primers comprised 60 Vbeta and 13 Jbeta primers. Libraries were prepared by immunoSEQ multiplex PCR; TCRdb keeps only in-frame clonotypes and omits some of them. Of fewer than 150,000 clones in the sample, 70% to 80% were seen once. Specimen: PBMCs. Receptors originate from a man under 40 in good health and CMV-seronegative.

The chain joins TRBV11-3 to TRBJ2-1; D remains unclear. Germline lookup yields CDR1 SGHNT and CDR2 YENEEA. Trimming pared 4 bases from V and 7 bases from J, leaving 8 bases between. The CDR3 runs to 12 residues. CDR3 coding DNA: TGTGCCAGCAGCTGGCACCAGAATGAGCAGTTCTTC. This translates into CASSWHQNEQFF.

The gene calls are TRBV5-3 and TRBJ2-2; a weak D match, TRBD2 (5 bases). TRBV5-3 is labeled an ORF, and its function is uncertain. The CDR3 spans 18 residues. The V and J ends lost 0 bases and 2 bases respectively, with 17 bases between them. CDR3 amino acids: CARSLGCGPGENTGELFF. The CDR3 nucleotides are TGTGCCAGAAGCTTGGGTTGCGGGCCCGGGGAAAACACCGGGGAGCTGTTTTTT.

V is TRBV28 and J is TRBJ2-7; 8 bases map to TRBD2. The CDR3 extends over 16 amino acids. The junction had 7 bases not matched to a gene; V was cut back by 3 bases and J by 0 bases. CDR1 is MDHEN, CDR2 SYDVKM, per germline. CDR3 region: CASSFTLAGLSYEQYF. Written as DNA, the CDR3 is TGTGCCAGCAGTTTTACTCTAGCGGGTCTCTCCTACGAGCAGTACTTC.

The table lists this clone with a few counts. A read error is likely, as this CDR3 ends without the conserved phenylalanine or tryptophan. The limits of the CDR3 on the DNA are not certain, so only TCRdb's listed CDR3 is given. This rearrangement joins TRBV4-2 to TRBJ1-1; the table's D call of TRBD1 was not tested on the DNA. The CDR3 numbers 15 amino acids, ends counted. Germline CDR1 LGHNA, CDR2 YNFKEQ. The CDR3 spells CASSQDQGLGTEALV.